Presented here are 11 T cell receptor beta chains from one specimen sequenced in a study of T cell repertoires in cytomegalovirus infection (dated by TCRdb to about 2019). The run used an Illumina HiSeq 1500. TCRdb reran the public reads through fastp at Q25 and MiXCR, keeping productive beta chains. Identical CDR3 protein sequences are pooled into one entry, listed with their most common genes and DNA. The sample profile shows hundreds of thousands of distinct CDR3 sequences; around 30% of them were found once. The top ten clones comprise about an eighth of the sample. These TCRs' antigens remain unknown. Reading the label with the study, this specimen's treatment or condition is: in vitro stimulation with specific CMV peptide epitopes to enrich CMV-specific T cells. Sample: cultured CD8+ T cells from PBMCs, taken from culture after CMV antigen stimulation. These receptors all come from a human donor in good health (CMV status not recorded). Some clones in this sample may be carry-over from other donors' samples.

This clonotype was detected ten times or more. The genes are TRBV7-6 and TRBJ2-1; no clear D. The CDR3 loop spans 13 amino acids. The ends were cut back, 5 bases at V and 4 bases at J, with 9 bases in the middle. CDR1 SGHVS and CDR2 FNYEAQ come from the germline V gene. CDR3 amino acids: CASSVRRYNEQFF. CDR3 bases: TGTGCCAGCAGCGTCCGACGGTACAATGAGCAGTTCTTC. Drawing the rest from reference TRBV7-6 and TRBJ2-1, the complete variable domain is GAGVSQSPRYKVTKRGQDVALRCDPISGHVSLYWYRQALGQGPEFLTYFNYEAQQDKSGLPNDRFSAERPEGSISTLTIQRTEQRDSAMYRCASSVRRYNEQFFGPGTRLTVL.

This clonotype was counted between two and nine times. The V and J genes are TRBV2 and TRBJ2-2; 7 positions agree with TRBD1. Per germline, CDR1 SNHLY and CDR2 FYNNEI. This CDR3 comprises 12 residues. The V segment lost 6 bases and the J segment 5 bases; nucleotides outside the gene matches: 0. CDR3 amino acids: CASRGQTGELFF. The CDR3 nucleotides read TGTGCCAGCAGGGGACAGACCGGGGAGCTGTTTTTT.

This clonotype has a handful of counts. This sequence joins TRBV6-6 and TRBJ2-4; the match to TRBD2 covers 8 bases. V lost 0 bases to trimming and J lost 5 bases; unmatched junction nucleotides: 6. Germline CDR1 and CDR2: MNHNY and SVGAGI (reference sequence). The CDR3 length is 16 residues. The CDR3 DNA reads as TGTGCCAGCAGTTACTCGATAGCGCGGGGGGAAAACATTCAGTACTTC. Protein sequence: CASSYSIARGENIQYF.

The V call is TRBV6-2 or TRBV6-3, the J call TRBJ2-6, with 7 nucleotides matching TRBD1. After removal of 7 bases from V and 0 bases from J, the junction contained 9 bases not matched to a gene. CDR1 is MNHEY, CDR2 SVGEGT, per germline. This CDR3 spans 17 amino acids. CDR3 sequence: CASNRQGYTSGANVLTF. The CDR3 DNA reads TGTGCCAGCAATCGACAGGGTTACACCTCTGGGGCCAACGTCCTGACTTTC.

With respect to this clonotype: Just one base apart from a much larger clone, this may be a read error. The chain links TRBV5-8 to TRBJ2-1, with D hard to call. Germline CDR1 is SGHTS and CDR2 is YDEGEE. The CDR3 is 8 residues long. V lost 2 bases and J 14 bases, leaving 2 bases between the germline ends. The CDR3 protein is CASSLKFF. For the CDR3, the DNA is TGTGCCAGCAGCTTAAAGTTCTTC.

The rearrangement joins TRBV29-1 to TRBJ2-6; D ambiguous. Per germline, CDR1 SQVTM and CDR2 ANQGSEA. The CDR3 contains 16 residues. V gave up 2 bases and J gave up 0 bases, with 11 bases separating them. This CDR3 is CSVEIVLPSGANVLTF. CDR3 bases: TGCAGCGTTGAAATCGTGTTGCCCTCTGGGGCCAACGTCCTGACTTTC. Variable domain in full (rest from reference TRBV29-1 and TRBJ2-6): SAVISQKPSRDICQRGTSLTIQCQVDSQVTMMFWYRQQPGQSLTLIATANQGSEATYESGFVIDKFPISRPNLTFSTLTVSNMSPEDSSIYLCSVEIVLPSGANVLTFGAGSRLTVL.

J is TRBJ1-1 and V is TRBV5-1, with 7 bases lining up with TRBD1. The V and J ends lost 2 bases and 8 bases, in that order; junction bases with no gene match: 6. This CDR3 is 13 amino acids long. In germline, CDR1 is SGHRS, CDR2 YFSETQ. The CDR3 nucleotides are TGCGCCAGCAGCTTCGCCGGACAGGCCGAAGCTTTCTTT. Protein product: CASSFAGQAEAFF. The full variable domain, in which reference TRBV5-1 and TRBJ1-1 provide the parts outside the CDR3, is KAGVTQTPRYLIKTRGQQVTLSCSPISGHRSVSWYQQTPGQGLQFLFEYFSETQRNKGNFPGRFSGRQFSNSRSEMNVSTLELGDSALYLCASSFAGQAEAFFGQGTRLTVV.

The chain recombines TRBV20-1 with TRBJ1-5; D gene ambiguous. V was trimmed by 3 bases and J by 5 bases, leaving 17 bases between them. The CDR3 sequence is 15 residues long. Looked up from germline, CDR1 is DFQATT and CDR2 is SNEGSKA (reference sequence). CDR3 bases: TGCAGTGCTAGGAGGAGGGTCTTCGTGGATCAGCCCCAGCATTTT. Its translation is CSARRRVFVDQPQHF.

The DNA of the CDR3 is TGTGCCAGCAGTTACTCGAGCGGACTAGCAACAGATACGCAGTATTTT. Residues: CASSYSSGLATDTQYF. V usage is TRBV6-6 and J usage is TRBJ2-3; 8 bases align to TRBD2. The CDR3 runs to 16 residues. Germline trimming cut 0 bases from V and 3 bases from J; bases unmatched to any gene: 5. The germline gives CDR1 MNHNY, CDR2 SVGAGI (reference sequence).

About this clonotype itself: Sequence at one end of the junction differs from germline and may be a read error. V and J are TRBV2 and TRBJ2-1; 13 nucleotides agree with TRBD2. Germline-derived CDR1 and CDR2 are SNHLY and FYNNEI. This CDR3 is 16 amino acids long. CDR3 bases: TGTGCCAGCAGCGAAGGACTAGCGGGGGCCTACAATGAGCAGTTCTTC. Translation gives CASSEGLAGAYNEQFF.

The chain couples TRBV9 to TRBJ2-3; 7 nucleotides agree with TRBD1. From germline, CDR1 is SGDLS and CDR2 YYNGEE. V dropped 5 bases and J dropped 1; count of bases not matched to a gene: 13. This CDR3 is built from 17 residues. CDR3 protein: CASRPHSFTGGTDTQYF. The CDR3 region has the DNA TGTGCCAGCAGACCTCATTCCTTTACAGGGGGCACAGATACGCAGTATTTT. The variable domain in full, with the rest retrieved from reference TRBV9 and TRBJ2-3, is DSGVTQTPKHLITATGQRVTLRCSPRSGDLSVYWYQQSLDQGLQFLIQYYNGEERAKGNILERFSAQQFPDLHSELNLSSLELGDSALYFCASRPHSFTGGTDTQYFGPGTRLTVL.